This entry concerns a single TCR beta chain. Antigen unknown. Possible read error: a much larger clone is one base away. Treatment: skin biopsy from PPD injection site in Mantoux-positive individual. Reverse transcription used DNase-treated unsorted total RNA, aiming for about 1 to 1000 ng. An oligonucleotide containing a UMI was ligated to the 3' end of TCR cDNA. Tuberculin skin test biopsies were taken where PPD was injected in Mantoux-positive people. This entry comes from a study of naive and memory T cell subsets. Study-level points and caveats: More TCRs at tuberculin sites were read as hypersensitivity T cell infiltration.

Alpha and beta constant region primers primed reverse transcription for blood and skin samples. From the UMI-ligation and nested PCR reads, TCRdb called clonotypes with MiXCR, one entry per CDR3 protein. Of roughly 18,000 distinct CDR3 sequences listed, 8.5% to 10% are singletons. The sequence was collected from an adult in good health. This specimen consisted of skin, obtained from a tuberculin skin test site.

The CDR3 region is CASSCRRPTRGNQPQHF. CDR3 DNA sequence: TGTGCCAGCAGTTGTAGGAGACCCACAAGGGGCAATCAGCCCCAGCATTTT. The J gene is TRBJ1-5, the V gene TRBV28, with D hard to call. Germline V gives CDR1 MDHEN, CDR2 SYDVKM. CDR3 size: 17 residues. Trimming took 4 bases from V and 2 from J, leaving 18 bases between them.